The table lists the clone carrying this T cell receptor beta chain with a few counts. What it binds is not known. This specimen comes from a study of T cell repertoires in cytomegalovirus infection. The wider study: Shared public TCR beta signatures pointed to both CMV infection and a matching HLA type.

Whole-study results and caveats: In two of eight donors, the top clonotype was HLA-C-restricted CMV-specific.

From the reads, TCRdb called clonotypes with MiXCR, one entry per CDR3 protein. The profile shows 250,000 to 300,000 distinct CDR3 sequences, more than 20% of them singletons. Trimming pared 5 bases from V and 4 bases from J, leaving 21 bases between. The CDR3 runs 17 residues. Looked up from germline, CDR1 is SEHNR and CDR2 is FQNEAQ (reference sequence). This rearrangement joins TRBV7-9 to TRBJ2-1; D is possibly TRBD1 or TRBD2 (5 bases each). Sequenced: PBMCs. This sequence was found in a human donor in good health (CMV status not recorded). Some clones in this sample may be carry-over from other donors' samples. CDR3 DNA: TGTGCCAGCAGCCACGGGCCGGGCAGGGAGTGGTACAATGAGCAGTTCTTC. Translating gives CASSHGPGREWYNEQFF.